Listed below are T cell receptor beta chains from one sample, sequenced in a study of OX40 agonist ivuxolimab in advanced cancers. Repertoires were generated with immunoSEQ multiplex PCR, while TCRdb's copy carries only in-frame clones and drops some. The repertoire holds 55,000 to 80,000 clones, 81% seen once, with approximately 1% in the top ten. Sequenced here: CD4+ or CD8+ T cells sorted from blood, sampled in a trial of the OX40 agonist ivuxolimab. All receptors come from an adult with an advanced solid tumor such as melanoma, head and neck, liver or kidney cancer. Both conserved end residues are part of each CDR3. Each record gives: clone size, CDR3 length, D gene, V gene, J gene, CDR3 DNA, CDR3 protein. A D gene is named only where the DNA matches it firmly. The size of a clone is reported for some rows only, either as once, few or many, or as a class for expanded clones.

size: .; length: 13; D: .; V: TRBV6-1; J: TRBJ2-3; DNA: TGTGCCAGCCTACAGGGAAGCACAGATACGCAGTATTTT; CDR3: CASLQGSTDTQYF
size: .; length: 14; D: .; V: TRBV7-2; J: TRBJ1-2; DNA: TGTGCCAGCAGCCCGGGCCAGTGGGACTATGGCTACACCTTC; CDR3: CASSPGQWDYGYTF
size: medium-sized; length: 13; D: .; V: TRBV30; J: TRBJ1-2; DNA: TGTGCCTGGAGTGTAAAGCCGGCCCATGGCTACACCTTC; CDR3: CAWSVKPAHGYTF
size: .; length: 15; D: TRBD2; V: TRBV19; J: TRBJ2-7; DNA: TGTGCCAGTCGCCCGGGACTAGCGGGGGGGGGCGAGCAGTACTTC; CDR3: CASRPGLAGGGEQYF
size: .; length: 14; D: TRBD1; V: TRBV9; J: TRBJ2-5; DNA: TGTGCCAGCAGCCCAACAGGGGCCCAAGAGACCCAGTACTTC; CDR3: CASSPTGAQETQYF
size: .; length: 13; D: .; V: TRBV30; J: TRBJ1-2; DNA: TGTGCCTGGACCCGTGGCTGGTCGGATGGCTACACCTTC; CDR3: CAWTRGWSDGYTF
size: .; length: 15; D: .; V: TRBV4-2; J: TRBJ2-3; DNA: TGTGCCAGCAGCCAAGATCTAGGGGGGCGAGATACGCAGTATTTT; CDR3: CASSQDLGGRDTQYF
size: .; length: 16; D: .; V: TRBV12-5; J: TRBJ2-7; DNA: TGTGCTAGTGGTTTGGTACACGGCCCCGGCGGTTACGAGCAGTACTTC; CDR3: CASGLVHGPGGYEQYF
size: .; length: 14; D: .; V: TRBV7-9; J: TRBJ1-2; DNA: TGTGCCAGCAGCTTAGACAGGATGGACTATGGCTACACCTTC; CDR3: CASSLDRMDYGYTF
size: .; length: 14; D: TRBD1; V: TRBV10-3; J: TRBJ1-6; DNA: TGTGCCATCAGGGATACAGGGGTTGGTTCACCCCTCCACTTT; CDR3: CAIRDTGVGSPLHF
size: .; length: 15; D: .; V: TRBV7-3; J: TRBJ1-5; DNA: TGTGCCAGCAGCCCCCTCCCGGGACGCCGAGAGACCCAGCATTTT; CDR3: CASSPLPGRRETQHF
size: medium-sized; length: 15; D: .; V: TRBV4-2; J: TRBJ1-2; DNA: TGTGCCAGCAGCCAAGACCCGAGGGAAGGCTATGGCTACACCTTC; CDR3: CASSQDPREGYGYTF